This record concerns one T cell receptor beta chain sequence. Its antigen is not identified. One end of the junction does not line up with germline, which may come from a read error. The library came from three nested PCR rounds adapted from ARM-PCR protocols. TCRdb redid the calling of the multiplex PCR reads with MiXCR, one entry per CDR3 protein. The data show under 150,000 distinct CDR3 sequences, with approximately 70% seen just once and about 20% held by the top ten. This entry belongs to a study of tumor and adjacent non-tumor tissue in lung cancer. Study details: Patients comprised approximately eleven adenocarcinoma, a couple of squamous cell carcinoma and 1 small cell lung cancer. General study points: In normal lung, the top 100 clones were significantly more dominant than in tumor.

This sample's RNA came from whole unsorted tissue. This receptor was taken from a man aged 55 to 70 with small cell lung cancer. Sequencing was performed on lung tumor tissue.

CDR3 amino acids: CVSSINYNEQFF. CDR3 DNA sequence: TGTGTCAGCAGCATCAACTACAATGAGCAGTTCTTC. The chain uses TRBV28 and TRBJ2-1; D is ambiguous. Germline V gives CDR1 MDHEN, CDR2 SYDVKM. CDR3 size: 12 residues.